This TCR beta chain was found in a study of shared clonotypes between healthy human individuals. In germline, CDR1 is DFQATT, CDR2 SNEGSKA (reference sequence). V lost 3 bases and J lost 14, with 5 bases in between. The CDR3 sequence is 8 residues long. The table lists this clone with a count of one. Sequenced by immunoSEQ multiplex PCR; TCRdb stores in-frame clones only, minus some. The data contain under 2,500,000 clones, roughly 95% of them singletons. This receptor was identified in a man aged 18 to 29 in good health. The chain links TRBV20-1 to TRBJ2-1; no definite D call. Material: naive CD4+ T cells sorted from blood. Subset given: CD45RA+ positively selected. In DNA, the CDR3 is TGCAGTGCTAGTACGGAGTTCTTC. Amino acids: CSASTEFF.